The entry below describes one TCR beta chain. As yet, its antigen is unknown. The CDR3 covers 15 residues. From germline, CDR1 is SGHTS and CDR2 YDEGEE. V was clipped by 1 base and J by 6 bases; unmatched bases: 4. The sample belongs to a study of OX40 agonist ivuxolimab in advanced cancers. Regarding the study as a whole: Which antigen the expanded peripheral T cells recognized is unknown.

The assay was immunoSEQ multiplex PCR, and TCRdb's table has in-frame clones only and misses some. The top ten clones hold about 9.4% of a sample with about 80,000 clones, over 80% of them seen once. The specimen was CD4+ or CD8+ T cells sorted from blood, collected in a trial of the OX40 agonist ivuxolimab. This clonotype was sampled from an adult with an advanced solid tumor such as melanoma, head and neck, liver or kidney cancer. The chain links TRBV5-8 to TRBJ2-3, with 11 positions matching TRBD1. The CDR3 spells CASSLPGQGADTQYF. The CDR3 DNA sequence: TGTGCCAGCAGCTTGCCAGGACAGGGGGCGGATACGCAGTATTTT. The whole variable domain, remainder taken from reference TRBV5-8 and TRBJ2-3, is EAGVTQSPTHLIKTRGQQATLRCSPISGHTSVYWYQQALGLGLQFLLWYDEGEERNRGNFPPRFSGRQFPNYSSELNVNALELEDSALYLCASSLPGQGADTQYFGPGTRLTVL.